This T cell receptor (beta chain) was observed in a study of T cells after yellow fever vaccination. This clonotype came up a few times. Its antigen is not identified. TCRdb processed the 5' RACE reads anew with MiXCR; each CDR3 protein has one entry. The sample has approximately 300,000 distinct CDR3 sequences, approximately 9% seen once; the top ten hold more than 15%. Study-level results: The booster response re-showed most primary clones: 95% to 96% CD4, around 87% CD8. Of the clonotypes, a small share occurred in both CD4 and CD8 compartments. From the bulk population, abundant clonotypes could contaminate and appear within FACS-sorted repertoires.

Losses at the gene ends were 2 bases for V and 5 bases for J; bases not matched to a gene: 7. This CDR3 contains 15 residues. CDR1 is SGHTA and CDR2 is FQGTGA in the germline V gene. The clonotype was recovered from a man aged 18 to 35 who received the YFV17D yellow fever vaccine. This chain joins TRBV7-3 and TRBJ2-3; 7 bases align to TRBD2. The sample here was PBMCs, taken on the day of the first yellow fever vaccination. CDR3 DNA sequence: TGTGCCAGCAGCTTAGGGGCGGGGGAGGGAGATACGCAGTATTTT. Amino acids: CASSLGAGEGDTQYF.